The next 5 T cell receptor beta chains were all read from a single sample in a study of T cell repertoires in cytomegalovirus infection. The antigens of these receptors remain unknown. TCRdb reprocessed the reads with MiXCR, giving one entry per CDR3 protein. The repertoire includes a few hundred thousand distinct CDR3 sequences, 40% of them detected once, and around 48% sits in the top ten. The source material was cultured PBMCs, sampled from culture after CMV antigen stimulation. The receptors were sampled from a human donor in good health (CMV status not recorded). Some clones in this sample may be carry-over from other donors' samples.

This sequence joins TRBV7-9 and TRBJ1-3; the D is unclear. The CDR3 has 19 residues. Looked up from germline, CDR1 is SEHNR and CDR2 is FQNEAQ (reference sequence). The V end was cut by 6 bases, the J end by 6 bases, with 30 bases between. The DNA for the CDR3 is TGTGCCAGCAGACCGGGATTCCAGTCGGGCGGTCCTTACACAAACACCATATATTTT. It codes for CASRPGFQSGGPYTNTIYF.

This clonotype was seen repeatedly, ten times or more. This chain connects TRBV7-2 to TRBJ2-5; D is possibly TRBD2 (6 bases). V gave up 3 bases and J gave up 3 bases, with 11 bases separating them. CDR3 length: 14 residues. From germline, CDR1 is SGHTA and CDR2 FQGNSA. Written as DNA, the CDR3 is TGTGCCAGCAGCTTCAGGTCGGGAGAAGAGACCCAGTACTTC. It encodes CASSFRSGEETQYF. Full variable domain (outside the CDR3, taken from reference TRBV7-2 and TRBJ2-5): GAGVSQSPSNKVTEKGKDVELRCDPISGHTALYWYRQSLGQGLEFLIYFQGNSAPDKSGLPSDRFSAERTGGSVSTLTIQRTQQEDSAVYLCASSFRSGEETQYFGPGTRLLVL.

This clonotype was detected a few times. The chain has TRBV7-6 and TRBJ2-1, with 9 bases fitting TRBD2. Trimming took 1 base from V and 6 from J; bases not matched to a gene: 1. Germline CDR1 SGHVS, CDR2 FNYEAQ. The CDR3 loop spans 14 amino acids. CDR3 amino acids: CASSLETSGNEQFF. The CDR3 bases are TGTGCCAGCAGCTTAGAGACTAGCGGCAATGAGCAGTTCTTC.

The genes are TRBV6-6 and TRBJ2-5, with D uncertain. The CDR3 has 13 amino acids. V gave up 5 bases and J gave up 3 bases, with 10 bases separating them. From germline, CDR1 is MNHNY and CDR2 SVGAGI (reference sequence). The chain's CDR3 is CASSAEQKETQYF. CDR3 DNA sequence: TGTGCCAGCAGTGCGGAACAGAAAGAGACCCAGTACTTC.

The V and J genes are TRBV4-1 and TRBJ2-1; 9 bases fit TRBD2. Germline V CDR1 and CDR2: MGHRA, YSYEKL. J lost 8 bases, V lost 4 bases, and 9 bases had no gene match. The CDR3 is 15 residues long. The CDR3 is CASSPLWREGHEQFF. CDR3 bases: TGCGCCAGCAGCCCGTTATGGCGGGAGGGCCATGAGCAGTTCTTC.